A few counts support the clone carrying this TCR beta chain. Germline V gene lookup returns CDR1 MGHRA and CDR2 YSYEKL. Trimming cost V 4 bases and J 3 bases, with 22 bases left between them. The CDR3 runs to 17 residues. The source of the sample is a study of blood T cell repertoires in COVID-19. Study context: T cells, B-cell-depleted T cells, or PBMCs provided the cDNA or gDNA that served as material.

This table comes from immunoSEQ multiplex PCR, and its TCRdb copy is limited to in-frame clones, with some not included. The sample holds roughly 52,000 clones, about 91% seen once. The sequenced material came from peripheral blood. The chain has TRBV4-1 and TRBJ2-7; tentatively, D is TRBD2 (7 bases). The receptor was isolated from a man in his forties with COVID-19, enrolled during active disease. This chain's CDR3 is CASSPGEGEGRFYEQYF. DNA for the CDR3: TGCGCCAGCAGCCCGGGCGAGGGGGAGGGACGCTTCTACGAGCAGTACTTC.